The rows below give T cell receptor beta chains drawn from one sample of a study of T cells in Graves' hyperthyroidism and ophthalmopathy. TCRdb re-called the multiplex PCR reads with MiXCR, one entry per CDR3 protein. The data contain around 700,000 distinct CDR3 sequences, 35% of them singletons. Source material: blood. The receptors originated from a woman aged 40-49 years with Graves' hyperthyroidism. The CDR3 runs from the conserved cysteine through the conserved F or W.

J: TRBJ2-5
V: TRBV7-9
CDR3: CASSFTGVPQETQYF

J: TRBJ2-5
V: TRBV10-1
CDR3: CASSDQGSETQYF

J: TRBJ2-2
V: TRBV9
CDR3: CASSVGAGDTGELFF

J: TRBJ1-4
V: TRBV6-5
CDR3: CASSDRSWENEKLFF

J: TRBJ2-2
V: TRBV7-2
CDR3: CASSFTGVSSTGELFF

J: TRBJ2-7
V: TRBV7-2
CDR3: CASSQADPAGTYEQYF

J: TRBJ2-6
V: TRBV7-9
CDR3: CASEASGEFRASGANVLTF

J: TRBJ1-2
V: TRBV5-1
CDR3: CASSPETGRGYTF

J: TRBJ1-2
V: TRBV7-2
CDR3: CASTGQGYTF

J: TRBJ1-1
V: TRBV20-1
CDR3: CSAKAPTGGISFF

J: TRBJ2-7
V: TRBV19
CDR3: CASSVLGRDYEQYF

J: TRBJ2-7
V: TRBV20-1
CDR3: CSARTSGAYEQYF

J: TRBJ1-1
V: TRBV12-3/TRBV12-4
CDR3: CASRSTGEGTEAFF

J: TRBJ1-6
V: TRBV5-5
CDR3: CASRTEWDSPLHF

J: TRBJ1-1
V: TRBV7-2
CDR3: CASSYGSRGKTEAFF

J: TRBJ2-5
V: TRBV7-9
CDR3: CASSLHLIEKTQYF

J: TRBJ1-5
V: TRBV7-2
CDR3: CASSLAHFQGSSNQPQHF

J: TRBJ2-7
V: TRBV12-3/TRBV12-4
CDR3: CASSFTRGAYYEQYF

J: TRBJ2-5
V: TRBV10-3
CDR3: CAISPLGAETQYF

J: TRBJ2-5
V: TRBV5-8
CDR3: CASSLELAGEETQYF

J: TRBJ2-3
V: TRBV7-1
CDR3: CASSPGLVTDTQYF

J: TRBJ1-3
V: TRBV24-1
CDR3: CATSDSMTVPGNTIYF

J: TRBJ1-1
V: TRBV2
CDR3: CASREDRGKAFF

J: TRBJ2-7
V: TRBV5-1
CDR3: CASTLTSGEVYEQYF

J: TRBJ1-1
V: TRBV7-2
CDR3: CASSLSVYMNTEAFF

J: TRBJ1-6
V: TRBV15
CDR3: CATSRTGRNSPLHF

J: TRBJ1-6
V: TRBV18
CDR3: CASSPPSGQGLNSPLHF

J: TRBJ1-2
V: TRBV6-5
CDR3: CASSSLIDRFYTF

J: TRBJ1-1
V: TRBV6-2/TRBV6-3
CDR3: CASKNRGAQGTEAFF

J: TRBJ2-4
V: TRBV14
CDR3: CASSQTGTVAKNIQYF

J: TRBJ1-6
V: TRBV9
CDR3: CASSPREGRRGNSPLHF

J: TRBJ2-7
V: TRBV7-9
CDR3: CASSLDGGQGAYEQYF